Listed here is a single T cell receptor beta chain. The source of the sample is a study of OX40 agonist ivuxolimab in advanced cancers. Background on the study: Intravenous ivuxolimab was administered to patients every 2 weeks at 0.01 to 10 mg/kg.

There are 14 residues in the CDR3. Unmatched junction bases numbered 6, after V lost 2 bases and J lost 11 bases. Germline CDR1 is MNHEY and CDR2 is SMNVEV (reference sequence). Generated by immunoSEQ multiplex PCR, the TCRdb table keeps only in-frame clones and is missing some. Among about 52,000 clones listed, over 80% were seen once. Samples were taken at baseline and on day 1 of cycles 4 and 7. The sample here was CD4+ or CD8+ T cells sorted from blood, taken in a trial of the OX40 agonist ivuxolimab. The chain employs TRBV27 and TRBJ2-1, with 10 bases aligning to TRBD2. The TCR originated in an adult with an advanced solid tumor such as melanoma, head and neck, liver or kidney cancer. The CDR3 loop is CASSLSLAGDKQFF. The CDR3 DNA sequence: TGTGCCAGCAGTTTAAGTCTAGCGGGAGACAAGCAGTTCTTC.